One and the same sample provided the 7 T cell receptor beta chains below, sequenced in a study of T cells after yellow fever vaccination. Each CDR3 protein gets one entry after TCRdb re-called the 5' RACE reads with MiXCR. The data show a few hundred thousand distinct CDR3 sequences, roughly 8.7% seen once. The source material was PBMCs, sampled on the day of the first yellow fever vaccination. The receptors come from a man aged 18 to 29 who received the YFV17D yellow fever vaccine.

The V gene is TRBV5-1, the J gene TRBJ2-7, with a tentative D call TRBD1 (6 bases). Germline CDR1 and CDR2: SGHRS and YFSETQ. V shed 0 bases and J shed 5 bases, with 9 bases lying between them. The CDR3 consists of 13 residues. CDR3 region: CASSLGYRDEQYV. CDR3 in DNA: TGCGCCAGCAGCTTGGGGTACAGGGACGAGCAGTACGTC.

This clonotype occurred a few times. The rearrangement links TRBV7-3 to TRBJ2-3; D unclear. This CDR3 is 16 amino acids long. Germline CDR1 reads SGHTA; CDR2 reads FQGTGA. Trimming stripped 4 bases from V and 0 bases from J, with 14 bases between. The CDR3 DNA follows: TGTGCCAGCAGCTCCCGCACCCTGGACAGCACAGATACGCAGTATTTT. It translates to CASSSRTLDSTDTQYF.

This clonotype was found a few times. This sequence joins TRBV29-1 and TRBJ1-5; 7 bases match TRBD1. V was clipped by 5 bases and J by 1 base; unmatched bases: 5. CDR3 length: 14 amino acids. The germline V gene encodes CDR1 SQVTM and CDR2 ANQGSEA. The DNA of the CDR3 is TGCAGCGTTATCGGACAGGACAGCAATCAGCCCCAGCATTTT. Protein product: CSVIGQDSNQPQHF. Full variable domain (remainder filled in from reference TRBV29-1 and TRBJ1-5): SAVISQKPSRDICQRGTSLTIQCQVDSQVTMMFWYRQQPGQSLTLIATANQGSEATYESGFVIDKFPISRPNLTFSTLTVSNMSPEDSSIYLCSVIGQDSNQPQHFGDGTRLSIL.

The gene calls are TRBV5-1 and TRBJ2-1; D unresolved. V was pared by 0 bases and J by 7 bases, with 8 bases between. Germline CDR1 is SGHRS and CDR2 is YFSETQ. The CDR3 is 13 amino acids. The CDR3 DNA is TGCGCCAGCAGCTTGGGGATGTGGAATGAGCAGTTCTTC. Amino acid sequence: CASSLGMWNEQFF.

This clonotype has ten or more counts. The CDR3 DNA follows: TGTGCCAGCAGGACTAGCGGGGGTGGATGGACCCAGTACTTC. It codes for CASRTSGGGWTQYF. This sequence joins TRBV6-2 or TRBV6-3 and TRBJ2-5, with 12 bases lining up with TRBD2. Per germline, CDR1 MNHEY and CDR2 SVGEGT. CDR3 size: 14 residues. The V segment lost 6 bases and the J segment 7 bases; nucleotides outside the gene matches: 6.

CDR3 sequence (DNA): TGTGCCAGCAGCTTAAGGGTACAGAACTCTGAGAACACTGAAGCTTTCTTT. Residues: CASSLRVQNSENTEAFF. This chain links TRBV7-3 with TRBJ1-1; unclear D gene. In germline, CDR1 is SGHTA, CDR2 FQGTGA. V shed 1 base and J shed 1 base, with 16 bases lying between them. The length of the CDR3 is 17 residues.

This clonotype has more than one count but fewer than ten. This chain joins TRBV27 and TRBJ2-1, with 8 bases matching TRBD2. Germline lookup yields CDR1 MNHEY and CDR2 SMNVEV (reference sequence). V was pared by 8 bases and J by 6 bases, with 6 bases of the junction left unmatched. The CDR3 runs to 13 residues. The chain's CDR3 is CASGKRGGNEQFF. CDR3 DNA: TGTGCCAGCGGTAAACGGGGGGGCAATGAGCAGTTCTTC.